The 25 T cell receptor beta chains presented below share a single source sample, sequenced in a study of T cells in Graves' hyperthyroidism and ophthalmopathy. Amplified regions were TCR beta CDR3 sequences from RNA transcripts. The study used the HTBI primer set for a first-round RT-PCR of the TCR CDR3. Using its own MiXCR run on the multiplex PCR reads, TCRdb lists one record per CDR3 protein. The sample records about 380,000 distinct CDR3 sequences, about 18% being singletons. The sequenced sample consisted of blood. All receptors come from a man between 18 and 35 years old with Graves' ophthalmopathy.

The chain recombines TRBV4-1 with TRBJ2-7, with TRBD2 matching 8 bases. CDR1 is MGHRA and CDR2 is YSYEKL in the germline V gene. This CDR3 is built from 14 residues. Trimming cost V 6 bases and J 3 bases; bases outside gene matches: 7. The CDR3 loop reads CASRIGRGDYEQYF. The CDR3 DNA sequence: TGCGCCAGCAGGATTGGGCGGGGGGACTACGAGCAGTACTTC.

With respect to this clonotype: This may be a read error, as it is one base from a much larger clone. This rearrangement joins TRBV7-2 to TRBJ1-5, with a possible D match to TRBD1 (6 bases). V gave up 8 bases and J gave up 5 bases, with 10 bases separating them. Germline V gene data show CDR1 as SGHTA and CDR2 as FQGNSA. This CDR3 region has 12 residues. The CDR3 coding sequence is TGTGCCAGCTCGCACAGGGATCAGCCCCAGCATTTT. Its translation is CASSHRDQPQHF.

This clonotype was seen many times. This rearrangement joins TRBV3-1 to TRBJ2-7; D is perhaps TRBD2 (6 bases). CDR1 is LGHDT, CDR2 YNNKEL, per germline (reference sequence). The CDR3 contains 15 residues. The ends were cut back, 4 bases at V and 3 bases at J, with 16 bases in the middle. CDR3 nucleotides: TGTGCCAGCAGCCCGAGACTAGACCCGATCTACGAGCAGTACTTC. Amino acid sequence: CASSPRLDPIYEQYF.

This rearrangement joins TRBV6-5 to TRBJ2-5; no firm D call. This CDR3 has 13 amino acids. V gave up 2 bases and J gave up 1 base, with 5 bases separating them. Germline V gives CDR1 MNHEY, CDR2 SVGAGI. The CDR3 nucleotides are TGTGCCAGCAGTTACGAGGCCCAAGAGACCCAGTACTTC. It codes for CASSYEAQETQYF.

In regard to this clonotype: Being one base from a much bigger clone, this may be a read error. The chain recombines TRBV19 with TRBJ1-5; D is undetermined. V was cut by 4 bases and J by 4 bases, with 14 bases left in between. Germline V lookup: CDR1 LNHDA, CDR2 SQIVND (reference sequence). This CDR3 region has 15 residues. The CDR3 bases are TGTGCCAGTAGTACCTGGCCTAACGGGAATCAGCCCCAGCATTTT. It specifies CASSTWPNGNQPQHF.

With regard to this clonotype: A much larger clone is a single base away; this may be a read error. The CDR3 bases are TGTGCCAGCAGCGTAGCGGACAGGGGCAAGTCTAACTATGGCCACACCTTC. Protein: CASSVADRGKSNYGHTF. The genes are TRBV9 and TRBJ1-2, with 9 positions matching TRBD1. This CDR3 comprises 17 residues. Germline lookup yields CDR1 SGDLS and CDR2 YYNGEE. The full variable domain, rest sourced from reference TRBV9 and TRBJ1-2, is DSGVTQTPKHLITATGQRVTLRCSPRSGDLSVYWYQQSLDQGLQFLIQYYNGEERAKGNILERFSAQQFPDLHSELNLSSLELGDSALYFCASSVADRGKSNYGHTFGSGTRLTVV.

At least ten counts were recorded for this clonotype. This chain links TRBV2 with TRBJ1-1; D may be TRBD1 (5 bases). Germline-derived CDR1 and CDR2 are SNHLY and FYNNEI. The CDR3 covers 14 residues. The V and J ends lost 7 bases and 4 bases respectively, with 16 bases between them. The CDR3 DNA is TGTGCCAGCACGATGTGGGGCTTAGGCACTGAAGCTTTCTTT. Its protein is CASTMWGLGTEAFF.

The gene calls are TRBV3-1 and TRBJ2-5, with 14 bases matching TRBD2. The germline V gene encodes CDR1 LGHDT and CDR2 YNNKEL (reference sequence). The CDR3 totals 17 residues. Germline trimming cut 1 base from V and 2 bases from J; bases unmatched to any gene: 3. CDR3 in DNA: TGTGCCAGCAGCCAAGGGACTAGCGGGGGGCGGCAAGAGACCCAGTACTTC. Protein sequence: CASSQGTSGGRQETQYF.

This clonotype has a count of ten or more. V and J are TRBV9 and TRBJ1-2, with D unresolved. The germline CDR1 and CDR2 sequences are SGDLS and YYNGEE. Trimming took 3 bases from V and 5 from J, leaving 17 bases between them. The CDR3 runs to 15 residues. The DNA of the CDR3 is TGTGCCAGCAGCGGAGTGGACCGGAGGATTTATGGCTACACCTTC. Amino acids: CASSGVDRRIYGYTF.

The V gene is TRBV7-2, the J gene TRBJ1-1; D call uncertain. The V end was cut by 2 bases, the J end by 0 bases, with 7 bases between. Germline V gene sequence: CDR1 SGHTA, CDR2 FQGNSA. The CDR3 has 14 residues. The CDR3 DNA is TGTGCCAGCAGCTTAAAGGTTCTGAACACTGAAGCTTTCTTT. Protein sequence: CASSLKVLNTEAFF.

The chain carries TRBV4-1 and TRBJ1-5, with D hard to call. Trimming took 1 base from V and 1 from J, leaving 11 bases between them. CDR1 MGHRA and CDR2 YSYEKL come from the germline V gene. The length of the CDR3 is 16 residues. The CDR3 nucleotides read TGCGCCAGCAGCCAAGGATCGGGAAGGAGCAATCAGCCCCAGCATTTT. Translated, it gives CASSQGSGRSNQPQHF.

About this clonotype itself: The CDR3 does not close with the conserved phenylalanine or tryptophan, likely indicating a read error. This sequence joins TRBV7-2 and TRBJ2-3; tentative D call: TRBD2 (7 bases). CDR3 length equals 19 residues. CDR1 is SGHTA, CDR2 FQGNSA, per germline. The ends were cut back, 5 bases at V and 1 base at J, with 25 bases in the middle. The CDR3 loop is CASSPHLLGGPLGTDTQYS. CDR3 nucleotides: TGTGCCAGCAGCCCGCACCTTTTGGGGGGGCCTTTGGGCACAGATACGCAGTATTCT.

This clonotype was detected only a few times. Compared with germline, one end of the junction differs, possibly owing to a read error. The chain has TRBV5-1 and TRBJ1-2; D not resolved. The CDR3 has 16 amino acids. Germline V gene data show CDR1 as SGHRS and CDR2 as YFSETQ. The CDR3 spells CASGLARSGLNYGYTF. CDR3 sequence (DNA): TGCGCCAGCGGCTTGGCCCGTTCGGGCCTTAACTATGGCTACACCTTC.

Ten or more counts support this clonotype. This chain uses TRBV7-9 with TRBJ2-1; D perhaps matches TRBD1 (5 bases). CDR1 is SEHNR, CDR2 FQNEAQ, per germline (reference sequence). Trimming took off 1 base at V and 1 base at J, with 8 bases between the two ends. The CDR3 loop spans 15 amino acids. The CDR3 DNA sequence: TGTGCCAGCAGCTTAGACCCAGGGTCCTACAATGAGCAGTTCTTC. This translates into CASSLDPGSYNEQFF. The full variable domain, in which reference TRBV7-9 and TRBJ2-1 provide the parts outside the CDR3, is DTGVSQNPRHKITKRGQNVTFRCDPISEHNRLYWYRQTLGQGPEFLTYFQNEAQLEKSRLLSDRFSAERPKGSFSTLEIQRTEQGDSAMYLCASSLDPGSYNEQFFGPGTRLTVL.

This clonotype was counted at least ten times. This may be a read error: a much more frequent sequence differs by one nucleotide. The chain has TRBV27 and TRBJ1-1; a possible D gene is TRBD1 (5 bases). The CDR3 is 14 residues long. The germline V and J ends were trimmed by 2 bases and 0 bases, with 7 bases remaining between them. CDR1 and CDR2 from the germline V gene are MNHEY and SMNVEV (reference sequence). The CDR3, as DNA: TGTGCCAGCAGTTTAGGGGGGGTGAACACTGAAGCTTTCTTT. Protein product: CASSLGGVNTEAFF.

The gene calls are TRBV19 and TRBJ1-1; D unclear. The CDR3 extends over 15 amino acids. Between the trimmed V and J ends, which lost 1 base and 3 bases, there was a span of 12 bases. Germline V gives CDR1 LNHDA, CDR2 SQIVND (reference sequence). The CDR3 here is CASSIGEGVDTEAFF. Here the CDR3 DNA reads TGTGCCAGTAGTATAGGGGAGGGAGTGGACACTGAAGCTTTCTTT.

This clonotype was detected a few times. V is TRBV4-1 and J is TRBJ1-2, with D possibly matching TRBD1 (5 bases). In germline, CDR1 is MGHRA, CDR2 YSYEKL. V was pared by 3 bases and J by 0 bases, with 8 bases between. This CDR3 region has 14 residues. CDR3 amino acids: CASSHGGANYGYTF. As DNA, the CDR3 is TGCGCCAGCAGCCACGGGGGGGCTAACTATGGCTACACCTTC.

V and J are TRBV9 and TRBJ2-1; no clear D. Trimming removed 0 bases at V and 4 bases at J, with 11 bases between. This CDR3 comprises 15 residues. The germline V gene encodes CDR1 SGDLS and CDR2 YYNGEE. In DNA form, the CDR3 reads TGTGCCAGCAGCGTAGCAGGCAATGCTTACAATGAGCAGTTCTTC. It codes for CASSVAGNAYNEQFF. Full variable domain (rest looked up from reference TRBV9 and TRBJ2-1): DSGVTQTPKHLITATGQRVTLRCSPRSGDLSVYWYQQSLDQGLQFLIQYYNGEERAKGNILERFSAQQFPDLHSELNLSSLELGDSALYFCASSVAGNAYNEQFFGPGTRLTVL.

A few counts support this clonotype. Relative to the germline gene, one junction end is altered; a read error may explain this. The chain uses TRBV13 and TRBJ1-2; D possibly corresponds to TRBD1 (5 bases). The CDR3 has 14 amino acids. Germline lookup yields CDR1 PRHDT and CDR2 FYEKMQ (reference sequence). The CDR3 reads CASTLRQGSYGYTF. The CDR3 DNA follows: TGTGCCAGCACCTTACGGCAGGGTAGCTATGGCTACACCTTC.

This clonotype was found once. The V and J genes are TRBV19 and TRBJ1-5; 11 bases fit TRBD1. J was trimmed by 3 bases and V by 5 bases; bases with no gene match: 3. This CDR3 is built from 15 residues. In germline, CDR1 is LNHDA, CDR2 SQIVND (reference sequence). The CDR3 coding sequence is TGTGCCAGTAGTGGGACAGGGGGGCTCAATCAGCCCCAGCATTTT. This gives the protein CASSGTGGLNQPQHF.

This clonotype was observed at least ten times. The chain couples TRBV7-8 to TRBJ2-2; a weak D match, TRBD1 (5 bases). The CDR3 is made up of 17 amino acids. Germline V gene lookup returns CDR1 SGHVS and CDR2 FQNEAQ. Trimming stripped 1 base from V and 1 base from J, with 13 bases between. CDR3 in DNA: TGTGCCAGCAGCTTAGAAGGGGTGCAGCTGAACACCGGGGAGCTGTTTTTT. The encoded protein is CASSLEGVQLNTGELFF.

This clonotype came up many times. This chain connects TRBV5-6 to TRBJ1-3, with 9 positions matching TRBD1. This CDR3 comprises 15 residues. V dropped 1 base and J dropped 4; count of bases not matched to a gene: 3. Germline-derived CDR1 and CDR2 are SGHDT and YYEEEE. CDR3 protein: CASSLMTGGGNTIYF. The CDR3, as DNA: TGTGCCAGCAGCTTGATGACAGGGGGAGGAAACACCATATATTTT.

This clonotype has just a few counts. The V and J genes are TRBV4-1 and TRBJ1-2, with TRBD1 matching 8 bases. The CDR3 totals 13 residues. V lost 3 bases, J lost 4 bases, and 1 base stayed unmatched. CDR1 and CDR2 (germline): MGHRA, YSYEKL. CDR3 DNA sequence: TGCGCCAGCAGCCAGACAGGGGTCTATGGCTACACCTTC. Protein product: CASSQTGVYGYTF.

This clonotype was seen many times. The CDR3 sequence is CASSYKRGGGEQYF. In DNA form, the CDR3 reads TGTGCCAGCAGTTACAAGCGGGGGGGAGGTGAGCAGTACTTC. The V gene is TRBV6-5, the J gene TRBJ2-7; 10 bases align to TRBD2. V was pared by 2 bases and J by 7 bases, with 5 bases of the junction left unmatched. Germline V gene sequence: CDR1 MNHEY, CDR2 SVGAGI. The CDR3 runs 14 residues.

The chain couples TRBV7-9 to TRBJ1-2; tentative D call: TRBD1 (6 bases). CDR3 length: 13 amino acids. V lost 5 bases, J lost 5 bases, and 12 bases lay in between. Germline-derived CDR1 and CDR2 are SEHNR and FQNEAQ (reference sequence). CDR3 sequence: CASSDRTVYGYTF. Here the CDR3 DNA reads TGTGCCAGCAGCGATCGGACAGTGTATGGCTACACCTTC.